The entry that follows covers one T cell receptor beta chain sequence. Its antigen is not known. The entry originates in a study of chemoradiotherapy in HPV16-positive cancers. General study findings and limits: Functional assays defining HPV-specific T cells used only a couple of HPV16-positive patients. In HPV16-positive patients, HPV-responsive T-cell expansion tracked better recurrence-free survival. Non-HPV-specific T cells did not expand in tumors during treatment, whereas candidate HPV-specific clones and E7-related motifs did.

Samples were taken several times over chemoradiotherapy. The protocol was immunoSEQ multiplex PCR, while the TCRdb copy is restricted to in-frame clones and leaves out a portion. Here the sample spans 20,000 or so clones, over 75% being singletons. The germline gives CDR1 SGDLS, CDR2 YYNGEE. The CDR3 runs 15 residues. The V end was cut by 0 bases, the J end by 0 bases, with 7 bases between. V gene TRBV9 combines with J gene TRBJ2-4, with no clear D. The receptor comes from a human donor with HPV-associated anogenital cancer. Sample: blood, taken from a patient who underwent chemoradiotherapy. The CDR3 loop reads CASSVGALAKNIQYF. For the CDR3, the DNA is TGTGCCAGCAGCGTAGGAGCCCTAGCCAAAAACATTCAGTACTTC.